The 6 T cell receptor beta chains below all came from one sample that was sequenced in a study of blood T cell repertoires in COVID-19. Assay: immunoSEQ multiplex PCR; the TCRdb copy retains only in-frame clones and omits some. The sample includes approximately 220,000 clones, roughly 83% of them seen just once. The sample taken for sequencing was PBMCs or T cells enriched from blood (not recorded which). These receptors were obtained from a woman in her forties with acute COVID-19.

The chain recombines TRBV7-2 with TRBJ2-7, with 7 positions matching TRBD2. Germline V gene sequence: CDR1 SGHTA, CDR2 FQGNSA. V lost 5 bases, J lost 2 bases, and 3 bases stayed unmatched. This CDR3 contains 13 residues. The CDR3, as DNA: TGTGCCAGCAGCGGGAGGGCCCCCTACGAGCAGTACTTC. This gives the protein CASSGRAPYEQYF.

The chain combines TRBV6-5 with TRBJ2-7; 7 bases are a match to TRBD2. The V and J ends lost 0 bases and 5 bases, in that order; junction bases with no gene match: 10. The CDR3 has 16 amino acids. Germline V gives CDR1 MNHEY, CDR2 SVGAGI. CDR3 bases: TGTGCCAGCAGTTACTCGGCAGGGAGGGAGGGGAACGAGCAGTACTTC. It translates to CASSYSAGREGNEQYF.

The chain combines TRBV27 with TRBJ1-1, with TRBD1 identical over 7 bases. J lost 1 base, V lost 5 bases, and 4 bases had no gene match. In germline, CDR1 is MNHEY, CDR2 SMNVEV (reference sequence). The CDR3 spans 14 residues. CDR3 sequence: CASSLSGGNTEAFF. CDR3 in DNA: TGTGCCAGCAGTCTGTCAGGGGGGAACACTGAAGCTTTCTTT.

The CDR3 nucleotides are TGCGCCAGCATGGGCGGGGGGGCAGCAGATACGCAGTATTTT. It encodes CASMGGGAADTQYF. The rearrangement links TRBV10-2 to TRBJ2-3; 9 bases line up with TRBD2. Germline CDR1 and CDR2: WSHSY and SAAADI. This CDR3 contains 14 residues. Germline trimming cut 7 bases from V and 4 bases from J; bases unmatched to any gene: 6.

The V call is TRBV5-6, the J call TRBJ1-3; TRBD1 matches at 7 bases. The CDR3 loop spans 14 amino acids. Germline trimming cut 4 bases from V and 2 bases from J; bases unmatched to any gene: 3. The germline gives CDR1 SGHDT, CDR2 YYEEEE. The chain's CDR3 is CASSKTGAGNTIYF. The CDR3 region has the DNA TGTGCCAGCAGCAAAACAGGGGCTGGAAACACCATATATTTT.

The chain links TRBV4-2 to TRBJ2-3; 7 nucleotides line up with TRBD2. The J segment lost 2 bases and the V segment lost 0 bases, leaving 5 bases of the junction unmatched. The V gene's germline CDR1 is LGHNA and CDR2 YNFKEQ. The CDR3 sequence is 16 residues long. CDR3 nucleotide sequence: TGTGCCAGCAGCCAAGAGGTGGGAGGGCACACAGATACGCAGTATTTT. Translation: CASSQEVGGHTDTQYF.